The 17 T cell receptor beta chains listed next were all sequenced from one sample in a study of breast tumors, draining lymph nodes, adjacent tissues. In TCRdb, the multiplex PCR reads were re-called with MiXCR into one record per CDR3 protein. Of fewer than 200,000 distinct CDR3 sequences listed, approximately 30% are singletons. Axillary draining lymph nodes of breast cancer patients supplied the node samples. The sample consisted of axillary lymph node tissue. These receptors were collected from a female donor with breast cancer. Some clones in this sample may be carry-over from other donors' samples.

Concerning this clonotype: This may be a read error: a much more frequent sequence differs by one nucleotide. The V call is TRBV11-2, the J call TRBJ2-7; no reliable D call. This CDR3 comprises 15 residues. Germline CDR1 is SGHAT and CDR2 is FQNNGV. The CDR3 protein is CASSLGWQNSCEQYF. The CDR3 region has the DNA TGTGCCAGCAGCTTGGGTTGGCAAAACTCCTGCGAGCAGTACTTC.

This clonotype showed up many times. One base away lies a much larger clone, so this may be a sequencing read error. The chain has TRBV18 and TRBJ1-6; D gene uncertain. There are 14 residues in the CDR3. The V end was cut by 0 bases, the J end by 7 bases, with 7 bases between. Germline CDR1 KGHSH, CDR2 LQKENI. The CDR3 reads CASSPPVPNSPLHF. The CDR3 DNA follows: TGTGCCAGCTCACCACCCGTCCCAAATTCACCCCTCCACTTT.

This clonotype was seen only a few times. A read error may be the cause here, since a much bigger clone is one base away. The chain carries TRBV5-4 and TRBJ2-7; the D call may be TRBD1 or TRBD2 (5 bases each). From germline, CDR1 is SGHNT and CDR2 YYREEE (reference sequence). Deletions cut 0 bases from V and 4 bases from J, with 14 bases between. This CDR3 contains 15 residues. CDR3 nucleotides: TGTGCCAGCAGCTTGGGGGGACCGGGGCCTTACGAGCAGTACTTC. Translation gives CASSLGGPGPYEQYF.

This chain joins TRBV24-1 and TRBJ2-7; tentatively, D is TRBD2 (6 bases). The V gene's germline CDR1 is KGHDR and CDR2 SFDVKD. Deletions cut 6 bases from V and 5 bases from J, with 22 bases between. This CDR3 contains 16 residues. The DNA for the CDR3 is TGTGCCACCAGTTTGTCCGGAAAGGGGAGGTTTCACGAGCAGTACTTC. Its protein is CATSLSGKGRFHEQYF.

A word on this clonotype: This may be a read error, as it is one base from a much larger clone. The J gene is TRBJ2-1, the V gene TRBV20-1, with 9 bases matching TRBD2. Losses at the gene ends were 0 bases for V and 6 bases for J; bases not matched to a gene: 9. This CDR3 comprises 16 residues. Germline V gene lookup returns CDR1 DFQATT and CDR2 SNEGSKA (reference sequence). Here the CDR3 reads CSARDEVAGAGNEQFF. The CDR3 DNA reads as TGCAGTGCTAGAGATGAGGTAGCGGGAGCCGGCAATGAGCAGTTCTTC.

This clonotype appeared many times. The chain carries TRBV19 and TRBJ2-7; 10 bases match TRBD1. The germline CDR1 and CDR2 sequences are LNHDA and SQIVND (reference sequence). V lost 5 bases, J lost 3 bases, and 1 base stayed unmatched. The CDR3 covers 13 residues. DNA of the CDR3: TGTGCCAGTAGTGGGGACAGGGGCTACGAGCAGTACTTC. Its protein product is CASSGDRGYEQYF.

At least ten counts were recorded for this clonotype. This chain links TRBV2 with TRBJ1-6; 7 bases agree with TRBD1. V shed 6 bases and J 2 bases; nucleotides not matched to a gene: 4. There are 15 residues in the CDR3. CDR1 and CDR2 (germline): SNHLY, FYNNEI. The CDR3: CASRIDRAYNSPLHF. In nucleotides, the CDR3 is TGTGCCAGCAGGATTGACAGGGCCTATAATTCACCCCTCCACTTT.

A note on this clonotype: Lacking the conserved final phenylalanine or tryptophan, this CDR3 likely reflects a read error. No DNA is shown, since the ends of the CDR3 on it are uncertain; the CDR3 is the one TCRdb lists. This chain uses TRBV2 with TRBJ2-7. Germline V gene lookup returns CDR1 SNHLY and CDR2 FYNNEI. The CDR3 is 15 residues long, counting both termini. CDR3 region: CASSVALAGVYEQHL.

V and J are TRBV3-1 and TRBJ2-7; 14 bases are a match to TRBD2. Germline-derived CDR1 and CDR2 are LGHDT and YNNKEL (reference sequence). The CDR3 extends over 18 amino acids. V trimming: 1 base; J trimming: 0 bases; junction bases outside the gene matches: 5. CDR3 amino acids: CASSQGLAGGRGSYEQYF. CDR3 DNA: TGTGCCAGCAGCCAAGGACTAGCGGGGGGGCGGGGCTCCTACGAGCAGTACTTC.

This clonotype was counted ten times or more. This CDR3 is CASSPFTSTRRGETQYF. In nucleotides, the CDR3 is TGTGCCAGCAGCCCTTTTACTAGCACCCGGCGAGGAGAGACCCAGTACTTC. The rearrangement joins TRBV7-9 to TRBJ2-5, with D maybe TRBD2 (6 bases). Germline CDR1 and CDR2: SEHNR and FQNEAQ (reference sequence). V was cut by 5 bases and J by 4 bases, with 23 bases left in between. The CDR3 is 17 residues long. The whole variable domain, filled in from reference TRBV7-9 and TRBJ2-5, reads DTGVSQNPRHKITKRGQNVTFRCDPISEHNRLYWYRQTLGQGPEFLTYFQNEAQLEKSRLLSDRFSAERPKGSFSTLEIQRTEQGDSAMYLCASSPFTSTRRGETQYFGPGTRLLVL.

In its sample, this clonotype was seen many times. The rearrangement links TRBV7-8 to TRBJ2-1; possible D gene TRBD2, 5 bases. CDR3 length: 15 amino acids. Germline V gene data show CDR1 as SGHVS and CDR2 as FQNEAQ. V was cut by 3 bases and J by 4 bases, with 13 bases left in between. CDR3 residues: CASSFGLADYNEQFF. CDR3 sequence (DNA): TGTGCCAGCAGCTTCGGGCTAGCAGATTACAATGAGCAGTTCTTC.

This rearrangement joins TRBV15 to TRBJ2-3, with 11 nucleotides matching TRBD1. Trimming at V came to 3 bases and at J to 3 bases, leaving 5 bases not matched to a gene. The CDR3 covers 16 residues. Germline values: CDR1 LNHNV, CDR2 YYDKDF (reference sequence). This chain's CDR3 is CATSSRRDRGTDTQYF. CDR3 nucleotides: TGTGCCACCAGCAGTCGGAGGGACAGGGGGACAGATACGCAGTATTTT.

To note about this clonotype: Being one base from a much bigger clone, this may be a read error. The V gene is TRBV19, the J gene TRBJ1-2; maybe TRBD1 (5 bases). The CDR3 contains 14 residues. The germline gives CDR1 LNHDA, CDR2 SQIVND (reference sequence). The CDR3 nucleotides read TGTGCCGGTAGTATAGGGGCACAGAACTATGGCTACACCTTC. It translates to CAGSIGAQNYGYTF.

The sample holds many counts of this clonotype. The V gene is TRBV6-6, the J gene TRBJ1-5; maybe TRBD1 (5 bases). Germline CDR1 MNHNY, CDR2 SVGAGI (reference sequence). Trimming took 2 bases from V and 4 from J, leaving 9 bases between them. The CDR3 sequence is 14 residues long. The CDR3 DNA sequence: TGTGCCAGCAGTTACCTGGACACTAATCAGCCCCAGCATTTT. As protein: CASSYLDTNQPQHF.

This clonotype has at least ten counts. The chain carries TRBV7-9 and TRBJ2-1, with 10 bases fitting TRBD2. Germline CDR1 reads SEHNR; CDR2 reads FQNEAQ (reference sequence). The V and J ends lost 5 bases and 4 bases, in that order; junction bases with no gene match: 5. The CDR3 spans 15 residues. CDR3 in DNA: TGTGCCAGCAGCCGGACTAGCGGACCATACAATGAGCAGTTCTTC. It specifies CASSRTSGPYNEQFF.

This clonotype showed up many times. This sequence joins TRBV5-5 and TRBJ2-5; 10 bases fit TRBD2. Germline CDR1 SGHKS, CDR2 YYEKEE (reference sequence). The CDR3 spans 15 residues. Trimming removed 3 bases from V and 2 bases from J; junction bases left unmatched: 4. For the CDR3, the DNA is TGTGCCAGCAGCTCCGGACTAGCGGTTCAAGAGACCCAGTACTTC. Translating gives CASSSGLAVQETQYF.

In this sample, this clonotype turned up many times. The chain has TRBV6-2 or TRBV6-3 and TRBJ2-3; D remains ambiguous. V was shortened by 6 bases and J by 0 bases, with 13 bases between the two germline ends. CDR1 and CDR2 from the germline V gene are MNHEY and SVGEGT. This CDR3 is 15 amino acids long. The DNA for the CDR3 is TGTGCCAGCAGCCTAAGGACGGGTAGCACAGATACGCAGTATTTT. Its protein is CASSLRTGSTDTQYF.